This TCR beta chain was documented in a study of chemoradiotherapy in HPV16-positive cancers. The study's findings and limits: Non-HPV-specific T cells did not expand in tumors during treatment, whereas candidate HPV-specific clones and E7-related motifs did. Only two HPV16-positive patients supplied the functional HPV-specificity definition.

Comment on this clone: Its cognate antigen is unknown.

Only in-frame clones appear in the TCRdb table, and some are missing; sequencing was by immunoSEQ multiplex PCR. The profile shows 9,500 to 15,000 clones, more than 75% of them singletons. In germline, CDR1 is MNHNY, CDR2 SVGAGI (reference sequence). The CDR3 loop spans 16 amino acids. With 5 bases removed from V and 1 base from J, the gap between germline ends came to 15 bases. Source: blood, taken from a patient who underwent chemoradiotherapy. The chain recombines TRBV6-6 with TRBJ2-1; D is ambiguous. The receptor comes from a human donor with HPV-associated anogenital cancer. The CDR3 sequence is CASSPEARPSYNEQFF. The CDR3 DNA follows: TGTGCCAGCAGTCCCGAAGCGAGGCCTTCCTACAATGAGCAGTTCTTC.